This entry lists 9 T cell receptor beta chains sequenced from one sample in a study of technical replicates of blood from a few donors. The protocol was immunoSEQ multiplex PCR, while the TCRdb copy is restricted to in-frame clones and leaves out a portion. The data hold almost 70,000 clones, with approximately 88% observed a single time. The sample was PBMCs. The origin of the receptors is a human donor in good health. Some clones in this sample may be carry-over from other donors' samples.

The rearrangement links TRBV23-1 to TRBJ2-7; 10 bases are a match to TRBD2. TRBV23-1 is sorted into the ORF group, with uncertain function. J was trimmed by 0 bases and V by 7 bases; bases with no gene match: 9. There are 16 residues in the CDR3. CDR3 bases: TGCGCCAGCAAGTTTGGGGCTAGCGGGAGCTCCTACGAGCAGTACTTC. Amino acid sequence: CASKFGASGSSYEQYF.

The gene calls are TRBV7-6 and TRBJ1-3; 7 bases match TRBD1. This CDR3 comprises 14 residues. J gave up 4 bases and V 10 bases, and 10 bases lay outside the gene matches. Germline lookup yields CDR1 SGHVS and CDR2 FNYEAQ. The CDR3 region has the DNA TGTGCCATTGCCGACAGGGCGAAAGGAAACACCATATATTTT. Amino acid sequence: CAIADRAKGNTIYF.

This chain uses TRBV27 with TRBJ2-2; TRBD2 matches 7 bases. Germline lookup yields CDR1 MNHEY and CDR2 SMNVEV (reference sequence). The CDR3 loop spans 14 amino acids. J lost 1 base, V lost 7 bases, and 3 bases had no gene match. The CDR3 DNA is TGTGCCAGCAAGGGCGGGGGGAACACCGGGGAGCTGTTTTTT. Translated, it gives CASKGGGNTGELFF.

The chain couples TRBV27 to TRBJ2-3; 12 bases agree with TRBD2. Germline V gene lookup returns CDR1 MNHEY and CDR2 SMNVEV (reference sequence). Trimming cost V 6 bases and J 4 bases; bases outside gene matches: 11. This CDR3 contains 17 residues. The CDR3 DNA follows: TGTGCCAGCAGGCCACTGCGGACTAGCGGGGACCCAGATACGCAGTATTTT. As protein: CASRPLRTSGDPDTQYF.

The chain links TRBV10-3 to TRBJ2-7; tentative D call: TRBD1 (6 bases). This CDR3 spans 15 amino acids. CDR1 and CDR2 (germline): ENHRY, SYGVKD. V was trimmed by 0 bases and J by 2 bases, leaving 11 bases between them. The CDR3: CAISESSQGAYEQYF. The CDR3 DNA sequence: TGTGCCATCAGTGAGTCCTCACAGGGAGCCTACGAGCAGTACTTC.

The chain recombines TRBV6-5 with TRBJ2-7; 14 bases map to TRBD2. Trimming took 0 bases from V and 11 from J; bases not matched to a gene: 3. This CDR3 region has 14 residues. Per the germline V gene, CDR1 is MNHEY and CDR2 is SVGAGI. In DNA, the CDR3 is TGTGCCAGCAGTTACTCGGGACTAGCGGGAGAAGAGTACTTC. This sequence encodes CASSYSGLAGEEYF.

The genes are TRBV5-4 and TRBJ1-1, with 7 positions matching TRBD1. V was pared by 2 bases and J by 4 bases, with 8 bases of the junction left unmatched. Germline V gives CDR1 SGHNT, CDR2 YYREEE (reference sequence). This CDR3 region has 15 residues. The CDR3 coding sequence is TGTGCCAGCAGCTTACCAGGGGGTTTCGGCACTGAAGCTTTCTTT. Its translation: CASSLPGGFGTEAFF.

The rearrangement links TRBV7-9 to TRBJ1-5; 11 bases line up with TRBD1. Germline CDR1 and CDR2: SEHNR and FQNEAQ (reference sequence). The CDR3 loop spans 19 amino acids. V was pared by 5 bases and J by 1 base, with 13 bases of the junction left unmatched. CDR3 sequence reads: CASSPQWGQGGGSNQPQHF. CDR3 DNA sequence: TGTGCCAGCAGCCCCCAGTGGGGACAGGGGGGAGGAAGCAATCAGCCCCAGCATTTT.

This chain uses TRBV6-5 with TRBJ2-4; 11 bases fit TRBD2. Germline CDR1 and CDR2: MNHEY and SVGAGI. The length of the CDR3 is 12 residues. V lost 8 bases and J lost 7; bases outside the gene matches: 1. Written as DNA, the CDR3 is TGTGCCAGCCGGACTAGCGGGAACATTCAGTACTTC. Translated, it gives CASRTSGNIQYF.